This TCR beta chain was observed in a study of T-cell reconstitution after alpha-beta-depleted transplantation in children. This clonotype was picked up a small number of times. CDR1 and CDR2 from the germline V gene are DFQATT and SNEGSKA (reference sequence). CDR3 length: 14 amino acids. Trimming pared 6 bases from V and 0 bases from J, leaving 12 bases between. Preparation of the TCRbeta library involved a method that used unique molecular identifiers. TCRdb reanalysed the PCR reads using MiXCR and keeps one entry per CDR3 protein. There are about 540,000 distinct CDR3 sequences in the sample; around 19% occur only once, and less than 4% lies in the top ten.

The specimen was PBMCs from the stem cell graft donor, collected from the stem cell graft. The TCR was taken from a human donor who donated a stem cell graft to a child with acute lymphoblastic leukemia. V is TRBV20-1 and J is TRBJ1-5; tentatively, D is TRBD1 (6 bases). Written as DNA, the CDR3 is TGCAGTGCGAGGGACACAGATAGCAATCAGCCCCAGCATTTT. This encodes CSARDTDSNQPQHF.